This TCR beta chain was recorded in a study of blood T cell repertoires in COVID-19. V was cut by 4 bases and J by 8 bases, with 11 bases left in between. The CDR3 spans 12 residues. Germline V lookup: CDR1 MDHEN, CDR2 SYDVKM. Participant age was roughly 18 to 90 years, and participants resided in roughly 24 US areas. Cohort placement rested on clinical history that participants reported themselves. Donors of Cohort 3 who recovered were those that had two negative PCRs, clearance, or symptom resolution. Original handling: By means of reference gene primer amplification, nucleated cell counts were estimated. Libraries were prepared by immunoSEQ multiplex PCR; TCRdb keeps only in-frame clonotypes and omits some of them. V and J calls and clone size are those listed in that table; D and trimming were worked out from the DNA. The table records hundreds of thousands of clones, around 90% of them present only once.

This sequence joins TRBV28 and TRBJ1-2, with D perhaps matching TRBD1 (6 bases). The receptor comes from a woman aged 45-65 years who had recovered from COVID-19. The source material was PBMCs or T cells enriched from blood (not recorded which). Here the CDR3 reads CASSYREGGYTF. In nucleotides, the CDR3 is TGTGCCAGCAGTTACAGGGAAGGGGGCTACACCTTC.